This paragraph covers one T cell receptor beta chain sequence. Its antigen is as yet unknown. This sample was included in a study of shared clonotypes between healthy human individuals. Points from the study as a whole: Estimated richness was generally greater in naive than memory subsets. Non-shared clonotypes were found to have lower generation probabilities than the clonotypes that were shared by all four of the sorted-subset donors.

The study drew its donors from healthy HIV-negative adults without recent acute infections or vaccinations. The germline V gene encodes CDR1 LGHNA and CDR2 YNFKEQ. The CDR3 is made up of 16 amino acids. Deletions cut 0 bases from V and 0 bases from J, with 10 bases between. Sequenced by immunoSEQ multiplex PCR; TCRdb stores in-frame clones only, minus some. The sample has about 680,000 clones, less than 80% seen once. The clonotype was recovered from a woman in her 30s in good health. Sequencing input: memory CD4+ T cells sorted from blood. Subset described: CD45RA-negative fraction. V usage is TRBV4-2 and J usage is TRBJ2-3; D perhaps matches TRBD1 (5 bases). CDR3 sequence (DNA): TGTGCCAGCAGCCAAGATTTTAGGGGCAGCACAGATACGCAGTATTTT. Translating it yields CASSQDFRGSTDTQYF.